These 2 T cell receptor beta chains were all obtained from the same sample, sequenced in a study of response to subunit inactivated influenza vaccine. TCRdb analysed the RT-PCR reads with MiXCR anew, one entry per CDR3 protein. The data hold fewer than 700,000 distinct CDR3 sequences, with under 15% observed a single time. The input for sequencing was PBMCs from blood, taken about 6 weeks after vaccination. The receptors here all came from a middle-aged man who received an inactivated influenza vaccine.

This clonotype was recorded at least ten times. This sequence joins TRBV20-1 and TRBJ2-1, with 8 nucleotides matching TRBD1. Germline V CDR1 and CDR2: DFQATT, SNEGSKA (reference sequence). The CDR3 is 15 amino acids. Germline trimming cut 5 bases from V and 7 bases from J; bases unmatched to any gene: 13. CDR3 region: CSAPGPRTGINEQFF. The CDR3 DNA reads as TGCAGTGCTCCTGGCCCCCGGACAGGGATTAATGAGCAGTTCTTC.

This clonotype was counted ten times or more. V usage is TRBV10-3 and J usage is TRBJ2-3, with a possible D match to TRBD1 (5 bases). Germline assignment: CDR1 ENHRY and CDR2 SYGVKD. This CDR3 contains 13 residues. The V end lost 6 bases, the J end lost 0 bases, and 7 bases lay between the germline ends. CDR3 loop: CAIRDSSTDTQYF. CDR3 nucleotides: TGTGCCATCAGAGACAGTAGCACAGATACGCAGTATTTT.